These T cell receptor beta chains were read from a single sample in a study of CD8+CD57+ T cells in acquired aplastic anemia. From the reads, TCRdb called clonotypes with MiXCR, one entry per CDR3 protein. The sample contains under 250,000 distinct CDR3 sequences, approximately 50% of which appear only once. The source material was sorted CD4+, CD8+, or CD8+CD57+ T cells (not recorded which) from PBMCs. Receptors were obtained from a human donor with aplastic anemia. Both conserved end residues are part of each CDR3. Fields, in order: J gene, V gene, CDR3 length, clone size, CDR3 protein. Clone size is stated in some rows and not others, as once, few, many or a class when expanded.

j_gene: TRBJ2-5
v_gene: TRBV20-1
len: 17
abundance: NA
CDR3aa: CSAPAWGAGEVGETQYF

j_gene: TRBJ2-7
v_gene: TRBV4-3
len: 16
abundance: many
CDR3aa: CASSQSDRSSSYEQYF

j_gene: TRBJ2-2
v_gene: TRBV15
len: 14
abundance: many
CDR3aa: CATITSGNTGELFF

j_gene: TRBJ1-5
v_gene: TRBV24-1
len: 14
abundance: NA
CDR3aa: CATSGTGSNQPQHF

j_gene: TRBJ2-7
v_gene: TRBV5-5
len: 13
abundance: NA
CDR3aa: CASSLSTDTEQYF

j_gene: TRBJ2-7
v_gene: TRBV4-2
len: 17
abundance: few
CDR3aa: CASSHENRGIWSYEQYF

j_gene: TRBJ2-7
v_gene: TRBV6-1
len: 16
abundance: many
CDR3aa: CASSDSGATLVHEQYF

j_gene: TRBJ1-4
v_gene: TRBV9
len: 13
abundance: NA
CDR3aa: CASSVEDNEKLFF

j_gene: TRBJ1-6
v_gene: TRBV7-9
len: 15
abundance: many
CDR3aa: CASSITGQGGSPLHF

j_gene: TRBJ2-2
v_gene: TRBV20-1
len: 15
abundance: many
CDR3aa: CSARDTQANTGELFF

j_gene: TRBJ1-6
v_gene: TRBV9
len: 15
abundance: NA
CDR3aa: CVSTERGRSGSPPHF

j_gene: TRBJ2-5
v_gene: TRBV19
len: 15
abundance: many
CDR3aa: CASSIGARLQETQYF

j_gene: TRBJ2-3
v_gene: TRBV6-5
len: 14
abundance: many
CDR3aa: CASSSGGGTDTQYF

j_gene: TRBJ2-2
v_gene: TRBV4-3
len: 18
abundance: NA
CDR3aa: CASSQDPHIWDDGGELFF

j_gene: TRBJ1-2
v_gene: TRBV7-3
len: 15
abundance: NA
CDR3aa: CASSILTGPAYGYTF

j_gene: TRBJ1-3
v_gene: TRBV6-1
len: 18
abundance: medium-sized
CDR3aa: CASSDHLNPTSPGHTIYF

j_gene: TRBJ1-2
v_gene: TRBV9
len: 14
abundance: NA
CDR3aa: CASSEGSTLDGYTF

j_gene: TRBJ2-3
v_gene: TRBV7-9
len: 16
abundance: NA
CDR3aa: CASLAGAGHPRDTQYF

j_gene: TRBJ1-2
v_gene: TRBV6-2/TRBV6-3
len: 12
abundance: many
CDR3aa: CASRGGNYGYTF

j_gene: TRBJ2-1
v_gene: TRBV30
len: 12
abundance: few
CDR3aa: CAWSRQGHEQFF

j_gene: TRBJ1-1
v_gene: TRBV5-6
len: 14
abundance: NA
CDR3aa: CASSFRALNTEAFF

j_gene: TRBJ1-2
v_gene: TRBV20-1
len: 15
abundance: NA
CDR3aa: CSARDPAGTVYGYTF

j_gene: TRBJ1-1
v_gene: TRBV2
len: 12
abundance: NA
CDR3aa: CASEDGNTEAFF

j_gene: TRBJ1-1
v_gene: TRBV19
len: 17
abundance: NA
CDR3aa: CASSALPGAAAHTEAFF